This passage covers 25 T cell receptor beta chains from one sample sequenced in a study of blood T cell repertoires in COVID-19. Sequencing was performed with immunoSEQ multiplex PCR; in TCRdb, only in-frame clones are kept and a portion is missing. The sample yields a few hundred thousand clones, roughly 85% seen once. Sequencing used PBMCs or T cells enriched from blood (not recorded which). The source is a man aged 35-49 years who had been exposed to COVID-19.

In nucleotides, the CDR3 is TGTGCTAGTGGTTTGGCATCGGGTGGTGTAGCTTTCTTT. This codes for CASGLASGGVAFF. The gene calls are TRBV12-5 and TRBJ1-1; D is ambiguous. The CDR3 extends over 13 amino acids. Germline V gene data show CDR1 as LGHNT and CDR2 as FRNRAP. Trimming stripped 1 base from V and 10 bases from J, with 13 bases between.

CDR3 sequence (DNA): TGTGCCAGCAGCTTAGGGCTAGCGGGAACCAATGAGCAGTTCTTC. This gives the protein CASSLGLAGTNEQFF. The chain has TRBV7-9 and TRBJ2-1; TRBD2 aligns across 9 bases. After removal of 1 base from V and 6 bases from J, the junction contained 4 bases not matched to a gene. The CDR3 has 15 amino acids. Germline V lookup: CDR1 SEHNR, CDR2 FQNEAQ (reference sequence).

V gene TRBV30 combines with J gene TRBJ1-5; the D is unclear. The germline V and J ends were trimmed by 1 base and 5 bases, with 6 bases remaining between them. The CDR3 runs to 12 residues. Germline CDR1 GTSNPN, CDR2 SVGIG (reference sequence). The CDR3 reads CAWSGSDQPQHF. The CDR3 nucleotides read TGTGCCTGGAGTGGCAGCGATCAGCCCCAGCATTTT.

This chain joins TRBV7-2 and TRBJ1-2; 9 positions match TRBD1. Germline CDR1 SGHTA, CDR2 FQGNSA. V dropped 3 bases and J dropped 8; count of bases not matched to a gene: 4. The CDR3 runs 13 residues. CDR3 residues: CASSFQDRGGYTF. The CDR3 nucleotides read TGTGCCAGCAGCTTCCAGGACAGGGGCGGCTACACCTTC.

V gene TRBV14 combines with J gene TRBJ2-7; D uncertain. The CDR3 is made up of 12 amino acids. The germline V gene encodes CDR1 SGHDN and CDR2 FVKESK. The V gene lost 4 bases and the J gene lost 2 bases, with 6 bases spanning the gap. The CDR3 sequence is CASSPHPYEQYF. CDR3 DNA sequence: TGTGCCAGCAGCCCACATCCCTACGAGCAGTACTTC.

This rearrangement joins TRBV25-1 to TRBJ2-5; 12 positions match TRBD2. Trimming took 3 bases from V and 3 from J; bases not matched to a gene: 5. Germline CDR1 and CDR2: MGHDK and SYGVNS. The CDR3 runs to 16 residues. CDR3 sequence reads: CASSDFRTSGEETQYF. CDR3 DNA sequence: TGTGCCAGCAGTGACTTTCGGACTAGCGGGGAAGAGACCCAGTACTTC.

The chain links TRBV5-8 to TRBJ2-7; D gene ambiguous. The germline V gene has CDR1 SGHTS and CDR2 YDEGEE. Trimming removed 1 base from V and 6 bases from J, with 17 bases in between. There are 15 residues in the CDR3. CDR3 DNA: TGTGCCAGCAGCTTGTTTGGTGGGCCTCTTGGCGAGCAGTACTTC. Amino acid sequence: CASSLFGGPLGEQYF.

The chain links TRBV7-9 to TRBJ2-2; 10 positions match TRBD2. Germline trimming cut 1 base from V and 7 bases from J; bases unmatched to any gene: 6. The CDR3 runs 16 residues. Looked up from germline, CDR1 is SEHNR and CDR2 is FQNEAQ (reference sequence). The CDR3 loop is CASSLVVLAGVGELFF. The CDR3 DNA reads as TGTGCCAGCAGCTTAGTCGTTCTAGCGGGAGTCGGGGAGCTGTTTTTT.

The chain has TRBV12-3 or TRBV12-4 and TRBJ1-4; D is possibly TRBD1 (5 bases). The V gene lost 8 bases and the J gene lost 7 bases, with 14 bases spanning the gap. This CDR3 has 13 amino acids. The CDR3 spells CASSNAGVEKLFF. The CDR3 DNA sequence: TGTGCCAGCTCCAATGCGGGGGTTGAAAAACTGTTTTTT.

Here the CDR3 DNA reads TGTGCCAGCAGCCTTGGAGTTTCCGGAGGCTACACCTTC. Translated, it gives CASSLGVSGGYTF. V and J are TRBV14 and TRBJ1-2; D unclear. The germline gives CDR1 SGHDN, CDR2 FVKESK. The germline V and J ends were trimmed by 4 bases and 8 bases, with 14 bases remaining between them. The CDR3 has 13 residues.

A few counts support this clone. This rearrangement joins TRBV19 to TRBJ1-5, with a tentative D call TRBD1 (5 bases). The V end was cut by 3 bases, the J end by 0 bases, with 9 bases between. Germline lookup yields CDR1 LNHDA and CDR2 SQIVND (reference sequence). This CDR3 contains 15 residues. The CDR3, as DNA: TGTGCCAGTAGTATTTGGGGGGTTAGCAATCAGCCCCAGCATTTT. Encoded protein: CASSIWGVSNQPQHF. Full variable domain (rest looked up from reference TRBV19 and TRBJ1-5): DGGITQSPKYLFRKEGQNVTLSCEQNLNHDAMYWYRQDPGQGLRLIYYSQIVNDFQKGDIAEGYSVSREKKESFPLTVTSAQKNPTAFYLCASSIWGVSNQPQHFGDGTRLSIL.

The chain carries TRBV5-4 and TRBJ1-1; 9 nucleotides match TRBD1. The length of the CDR3 is 13 residues. V dropped 2 bases and J dropped 8; count of bases not matched to a gene: 4. CDR1 and CDR2 (germline): SGHNT, YYREEE (reference sequence). CDR3 protein: CASSFWTGVEAFF. Here the CDR3 DNA reads TGTGCCAGCAGCTTCTGGACAGGGGTCGAAGCTTTCTTT. Complete variable domain (other parts from reference TRBV5-4 and TRBJ1-1): ETGVTQSPTHLIKTRGQQVTLRCSSQSGHNTVSWYQQALGQGPQFIFQYYREEENGRGNFPPRFSGLQFPNYSSELNVNALELDDSALYLCASSFWTGVEAFFGQGTRLTVV.

This chain connects TRBV5-6 to TRBJ1-5; D is unresolved. The V gene lost 0 bases and the J gene lost 7 bases, with 8 bases spanning the gap. Germline CDR1 is SGHDT and CDR2 is YYEEEE. This CDR3 spans 13 amino acids. CDR3 region: CASSLASGQPQHF. The CDR3 nucleotides are TGTGCCAGCAGCTTGGCTTCGGGGCAGCCCCAGCATTTT.

The V call is TRBV6-5, the J call TRBJ1-1; D unresolved. This CDR3 region has 14 residues. Germline CDR1 MNHEY, CDR2 SVGAGI. The germline V and J ends were trimmed by 3 bases and 0 bases, with 8 bases remaining between them. The CDR3 sequence is CASSYQNLNTEAFF. Written as DNA, the CDR3 is TGTGCCAGCAGTTATCAGAACCTGAACACTGAAGCTTTCTTT.

J is TRBJ2-4 and V is TRBV15, with D tentatively TRBD1 (6 bases). The V gene's germline CDR1 is LNHNV and CDR2 YYDKDF (reference sequence). This CDR3 comprises 15 residues. V was cut by 0 bases and J by 2 bases, with 8 bases left in between. The CDR3 bases are TGTGCCACCAGCAGAGAAGGGGGATCCAAAAACATTCAGTACTTC. Amino acids: CATSREGGSKNIQYF.

This clone was seen at least ten times. The genes are TRBV18 and TRBJ1-1, with 8 bases that match TRBD1. V gave up 6 bases and J gave up 2 bases; unmatched junction bases: 2. Germline V gives CDR1 KGHSH, CDR2 LQKENI. The CDR3 loop spans 13 amino acids. The DNA of the CDR3 is TGTGCCAGCTCGGGACAGGCAAACACTGAAGCTTTCTTT. Translation: CASSGQANTEAFF.

This rearrangement joins TRBV5-1 to TRBJ2-3, with D possibly TRBD1 on 5 matching bases. Germline CDR1 reads SGHRS; CDR2 reads YFSETQ. The V end was cut by 4 bases, the J end by 2 bases, with 11 bases between. CDR3 size: 14 residues. The DNA of the CDR3 is TGCGCCAGCAGCCCGGCACAGGTCACAGATACGCAGTATTTT. Translated, it gives CASSPAQVTDTQYF. The full variable domain, completed using reference TRBV5-1 and TRBJ2-3, is KAGVTQTPRYLIKTRGQQVTLSCSPISGHRSVSWYQQTPGQGLQFLFEYFSETQRNKGNFPGRFSGRQFSNSRSEMNVSTLELGDSALYLCASSPAQVTDTQYFGPGTRLTVL.

The chain recombines TRBV25-1 with TRBJ2-3; D gene unclear. The CDR3 consists of 15 residues. Trimming left V 0 bases short and J 1 base short, with 8 bases between. Germline V lookup: CDR1 MGHDK, CDR2 SYGVNS. This CDR3 reads CASSEYNQGTDTQYF. The CDR3 DNA reads TGTGCCAGCAGTGAATATAACCAGGGCACAGATACGCAGTATTTT.

This clone occurred once. The chain carries TRBV24-1 and TRBJ2-7, with 10 bases that match TRBD1. V shed 3 bases and J 6 bases; nucleotides not matched to a gene: 13. The CDR3 is made up of 17 amino acids. Germline values: CDR1 KGHDR, CDR2 SFDVKD. The CDR3: CATSDGAGTGVRGEQYF. The CDR3 DNA reads as TGTGCCACCAGTGATGGGGCTGGGACAGGGGTTCGAGGCGAGCAGTACTTC.

The chain joins TRBV18 to TRBJ1-3, with D uncertain. V gave up 2 bases and J gave up 0 bases, with 8 bases separating them. The CDR3 loop spans 15 amino acids. The germline V gene encodes CDR1 KGHSH and CDR2 LQKENI. CDR3 DNA sequence: TGTGCCAGCTCACCATCCGCGGGCTCTGGAAACACCATATATTTT. Protein product: CASSPSAGSGNTIYF.

The chain is built from TRBV9 and TRBJ2-7; 10 positions match TRBD1. The germline V gene encodes CDR1 SGDLS and CDR2 YYNGEE. The V gene end was trimmed by 4 bases and the J gene end by 3 bases; junction bases not matched to a gene: 4. The CDR3 runs 14 residues. DNA of the CDR3: TGTGCCAGCAGCCCTCGGACAGGGGGCTACGAGCAGTACTTC. The encoded protein is CASSPRTGGYEQYF.

V gene TRBV2 combines with J gene TRBJ1-6; D perhaps matches TRBD1 (5 bases). Germline values: CDR1 SNHLY, CDR2 FYNNEI. There are 13 residues in the CDR3. Trimming took off 8 bases at V and 7 bases at J, with 12 bases between the two ends. This CDR3 reads CASGARGNSPLHF. CDR3 nucleotides: TGTGCCAGCGGGGCTAGGGGCAATTCACCCCTCCACTTT.

The CDR3 region has the DNA TGCGCCAGCAGCTTGGCCTCAGCGGCAGGGGGCGCCTATGAGCAGTTCTTC. This gives the protein CASSLASAAGGAYEQFF. This chain links TRBV5-1 with TRBJ2-1; 8 bases match TRBD1. The CDR3 totals 17 residues. The germline V gene has CDR1 SGHRS and CDR2 YFSETQ. The V and J ends lost 0 bases and 8 bases, in that order; junction bases with no gene match: 13. Looking up the rest from reference TRBV5-1 and TRBJ2-1 gives the full variable domain: KAGVTQTPRYLIKTRGQQVTLSCSPISGHRSVSWYQQTPGQGLQFLFEYFSETQRNKGNFPGRFSGRQFSNSRSEMNVSTLELGDSALYLCASSLASAAGGAYEQFFGPGTRLTVL.

This clone was seen at least ten times. The rearrangement joins TRBV3-1 (or the pseudogene TRBV3-2) to TRBJ2-7; no reliable D call. V was clipped by 0 bases and J by 4 bases, with 16 bases between them. This CDR3 has 16 amino acids. Germline CDR1 LGHDT, CDR2 YNNKEL (reference sequence). DNA of the CDR3: TGTGCCAGCAGCCAAGAACGACGACTCCCGACTTACGAGCAGTACTTC. It translates to CASSQERRLPTYEQYF.

V and J are TRBV24-1 and TRBJ1-5; tentative D call: TRBD1 (6 bases). Germline CDR1 and CDR2: KGHDR and SFDVKD. This CDR3 contains 14 residues. Trimming left V 4 bases short and J 7 bases short, with 13 bases between. The CDR3 spells CATSEDGQTQPQHF. The CDR3, as DNA: TGTGCCACCAGTGAAGACGGACAGACCCAGCCCCAGCATTTT.